Below, 23 T cell receptor delta chains from the same sample are listed, as sequenced in a study of γδ T cells in repeated Plasmodium falciparum infection. Vgamma9/Vdelta2+ and Vdelta2-negative gammadelta T cells were flow-sorted from PBMC for bulk sequencing. TCRdb re-processed the multiplex PCR reads using CATT. The sample gives around 50,000 delta-chain clones, approximately 1.5% of which show up once; around 16% is in the top ten. Sequenced input: gamma-delta T cells from blood. These receptors all stem from a pool of human donors (malaria-infected and uninfected, not separated).

This clone has just a few counts. A read error likely explains why the TCRdb protein, taken from a much larger clone, differs from this DNA's translation at residue 13; the protein shown is translated from the DNA. V usage is TRDV1 and J usage is TRDJ1, with D perhaps matching TRDD3 (9 bases). The J gene, absent from TCRdb, was called here by matching the DNA to germline. The CDR3 totals 28 residues. The V and J ends lost 0 bases and 1 base respectively, with 48 bases between them. CDR1 TSWWSYY and CDR2 QGS come from the germline V gene. The CDR3 DNA reads TGTGCTCTTGGGGAACTAGGGGGTCGGGTCTTCTTTTGGGCTTCCTACGAGCTGGGGGATTTTCGCACCGATAAACTCATCTTT. Its protein is CALGELGGRVFFWASYELGDFRTDKLIF.

In regard to this clone: A far larger clone is just one base off, so this is likely a read error. The V segment is TRDV1, and no J call was made; the DNA was not compared with TRDD3, the D call given in the table. CDR3 length: 23 amino acids. Germline loops: CDR1 TSWWSYY, CDR2 QGS. The CDR3 bases are TGTGCTCTTGGGGAACCCCCTTCCTACCTTTATGTGGGGGGATACGCAGGATCCGATAAACTCATCTTC. Amino acid sequence: CALGEPPSYLYVGGYAGSDKLIF.

Points on this clone: The protein held in TCRdb is that of a much larger clone and does not match this DNA's translation at residue 7, likely because of a read error; the protein shown is translated from the DNA. This sequence joins TRDV2 and TRDJ1; D is possibly TRDD3 (5 bases). TCRdb is silent on the J gene; assignment here came from matching the DNA to germline. This CDR3 spans 27 amino acids. V was trimmed by 1 base and J by 0 bases, leaving 47 bases between them. Germline V gene lookup returns CDR1 GEAIGNYY and CDR2 EKD. As DNA, the CDR3 is TGTGCCTGTGACACATCTATCCTGAGAATGGGATCACAGGAGGACCCAAAACCGACTCTCTACACCGATAAACTCATCTTT. Translating it yields CACDTSILRMGSQEDPKPTLYTDKLIF.

This clone was seen a few times. The chain is built from TRDV1 and TRDJ1, with 9 bases matching TRDD3. TCRdb does not report a J gene; here it was assigned by matching the DNA to germline references. V lost 1 base to trimming and J lost 0 bases; unmatched junction nucleotides: 18. The CDR3 covers 21 residues. Germline CDR1 is TSWWSYY and CDR2 is QGS. CDR3 residues: CALGEPPLGGIQGAYTDKLIF. CDR3 coding DNA: TGTGCTCTTGGGGAACCCCCCCTTGGGGGGATACAAGGCGCCTACACCGATAAACTCATCTTT.

This clone was seen ten or more times. TCRdb's protein, taken from a much larger clone, differs from this DNA's translation at residue 8, likely owing to a read error; the protein displayed comes from the DNA. The sample has other DNA sequences that encode this CDR3 too. The genes are TRDV3 and TRDJ1; possibly TRDD3 for D (6 bases). CDR1 is TVYSNPD, CDR2 GDNSRS, per germline (reference sequence). V gave up 5 bases and J gave up 0 bases, with 28 bases separating them. The CDR3 sequence is 18 residues long. The CDR3 DNA follows: TGTGCCCGCAGGCTACAGATCCGGGGATGGCCCTACACCGATAAACTCATCTTT. Translation gives CARRLQIRGWPYTDKLIF.

The table lists this clone with many counts. A read error likely explains why the TCRdb protein, taken from a much larger clone, differs from this DNA's translation at residue 5; the protein shown is translated from the DNA. This chain uses TRDV1 with TRDJ1; TRDD2 aligns across 9 bases. TCRdb offers no J gene call, so here the DNA was matched to germline to obtain one. Trimming took 4 bases from V and 0 from J; bases not matched to a gene: 12. Germline assignment: CDR1 TSWWSYY and CDR2 QGS. The CDR3 is 18 residues long. The CDR3 sequence is CALGGLDPFLRHTDKLIF. The CDR3 nucleotides are TGTGCTCTTGGGGGACTTGACCCCTTCCTACGGCACACCGATAAACTCATCTTT.

For this clone: TCRdb attributes to this sequence the protein of a much larger clone, which differs from the DNA translation at residue 19; a read error is likely, and the protein displayed is translated from the DNA. The J gene is TRDJ1, the V gene TRDV1; 13 bases match TRDD3. TCRdb carries no J gene annotation; the J gene was assigned here by matching the DNA with germline. The V gene end was trimmed by 0 bases and the J gene end by 4 bases; junction bases not matched to a gene: 35. CDR3 length equals 27 residues. The germline gives CDR1 TSWWSYY, CDR2 QGS. This CDR3 reads CALGELCPIEPPHTGGYAHCPSDKLIF. The CDR3 DNA is TGTGCTCTTGGGGAACTTTGCCCAATCGAACCTCCACATACTGGGGGATACGCGCATTGCCCAAGCGATAAACTCATCTTT.

This clone came up a few times. This likely stems from a read error, as it lies one base from a far larger clone. Other DNA sequences in the same sample also yield this CDR3. The rearrangement joins TRDV1 to TRDJ1; no reliable D call. Assignment of the J gene here rests on matching the DNA to germline, because TCRdb gives none. Germline V gene lookup returns CDR1 TSWWSYY and CDR2 QGS. This CDR3 contains 22 residues. Deletions cut 2 bases from V and 0 bases from J, with 31 bases between. The CDR3 loop reads CALGEMKARMRRFTGYTDKLIF. CDR3 nucleotides: TGTGCTCTTGGGGAAATGAAGGCTCGAATGAGGAGGTTTACCGGGTACACCGATAAACTCATCTTT.

Turning to this clone: TCRdb shows a much larger clone's protein in place of this DNA's translation, and the two differ at residue 14, likely through a read error; the protein shown is translated from the DNA. The chain employs TRDV1 and TRDJ1, with 8 bases that match TRDD3. Here the J gene came from matching the DNA to germline, since TCRdb omits it. Trimming at V came to 0 bases and at J to 7 bases, leaving 22 bases not matched to a gene. The CDR3 covers 20 residues. CDR1 is TSWWSYY, CDR2 QGS, per germline. CDR3 protein: CALGELDFLLGDTEWGKLIF. In DNA form, the CDR3 reads TGTGCTCTTGGGGAACTTGACTTTCTCTTAGGGGATACCGAATGGGGTAAACTCATCTTT.

A remark on this clone: A far larger clone is one nucleotide away, so this likely arose from a read error. The sample holds other DNA sequences that translate to the same CDR3. The V gene reported is TRDV1; the J gene is uncalled; TRDD3, as called in the table, went unchecked against the DNA. This CDR3 spans 19 amino acids. The germline gives CDR1 TSWWSYY, CDR2 QGS. CDR3 nucleotides: TGTGCTCTTGGGGGGCTACGAGCCAGCACCCTAACCCTGACAGCACAGCTCTTCTTT. It encodes CALGGLRASTLTLTAQLFF.

With respect to this clone: This likely came from a read error, as a far larger clone is one base away. This specimen includes other DNA sequences encoding the same CDR3. The chain carries TRDV1 and TRDJ1; TRDD3 aligns across 9 bases. The trim removed 5 bases at V and 4 bases at J, leaving 14 bases unmatched. The CDR3 is made up of 17 amino acids. The germline gives CDR1 TSWWSYY, CDR2 QGS. Here the CDR3 reads CALGKGEGWGICDKLIF. CDR3 nucleotide sequence: TGTGCTCTTGGGAAAGGTGAAGGCTGGGGGATTTGCGATAAACTCATCTTT.

Comment on this clone: At one end, the junction sequence differs from germline, possibly due to a read error. The V and J genes are TRDV1 and TRDJ1; D might be TRDD3 (5 bases). The J gene was not available in TCRdb and was assigned here by matching the DNA to germline segments. Germline values: CDR1 TSWWSYY, CDR2 QGS. The CDR3 sequence is 14 residues long. In nucleotides, the CDR3 is TGCTCTGGGAGACGTACTGAGGGCACCGATAAACTCATCTTT. Translating gives CSGRRTEGTDKLIF.

This clone has just a few counts. TCRdb shows a much larger clone's protein in place of this DNA's translation, and the two differ at residue 10, likely through a read error; the protein shown is translated from the DNA. J is TRDJ1 and V is TRDV2; TRDD3 matches at 7 bases. Germline values: CDR1 GEAIGNYY, CDR2 EKD. The V and J ends lost 0 bases and 0 bases, in that order; junction bases with no gene match: 9. This CDR3 contains 17 residues. The CDR3 is CACDTSPWGPYTDKLIF. In DNA form, the CDR3 reads TGTGCCTGTGACACCTCGCCCTGGGGGCCGTACACCGATAAACTCATCTTT.

A few counts support this clone. It is likely a read error: a sequence one base away is far more abundant. The sample contains more than one DNA sequence encoding this CDR3. The V and J genes are TRDV1 and TRDJ1; 11 bases line up with TRDD3. The J gene was not available in TCRdb and was assigned here by matching the DNA to germline segments. The CDR3 is 21 residues long. Germline loops: CDR1 TSWWSYY, CDR2 QGS. CDR3 coding DNA: TGTGCTCTTGGTGAACAGGCTTTCAATTGGCTGCTGGGGGATACAACCGATAAACTCATCTTT. This encodes CALGEQAFNWLLGDTTDKLIF.

Regarding this clone: A far larger clone lies a single base away; this is likely a read error. Different DNA sequences within this sample yield the same CDR3. V usage is TRDV1 and J usage is TRDJ1, with 12 bases aligning to TRDD3. The germline V gene encodes CDR1 TSWWSYY and CDR2 QGS. CDR3 size: 25 residues. Losses at the gene ends were 2 bases for V and 1 base for J; bases not matched to a gene: 29. In DNA form, the CDR3 reads TGTGCTCTTGGGGAATTAGCTTTCCTCCAAAAGTTACGTACTGGGGGATACCCCCTCACCGATAAACTCATCTTT. Translated, it gives CALGELAFLQKLRTGGYPLTDKLIF.

This clone showed up many times. The translation of this DNA and the TCRdb protein of a much larger clone differ at residue 9, probably owing to a read error; the protein shown here is translated from the DNA. The chain has TRDV3 and TRDJ1, with 10 bases lining up with TRDD3. The CDR3 length is 17 residues. CDR1 is TVYSNPD and CDR2 is GDNSRS in the germline V gene (reference sequence). J lost 10 bases, V lost 4 bases, and 24 bases had no gene match. CDR3: CAYHPPLLRGIRRGLIF. The DNA of the CDR3 is TGTGCCTACCACCCCCCTTTACTCCGGGGGATACGCCGGGGACTCATCTTT.

On this clone: TCRdb has a much larger clone's protein, which differs at residue 6 from the translation of this DNA, likely because of a read error; what is shown is the protein translated from the DNA. V usage is TRDV1 and J usage is TRDJ2; 8 bases fit TRDD3. The germline gives CDR1 TSWWSYY, CDR2 QGS. The CDR3 runs to 21 residues. The ends lost 7 bases at V and 0 bases at J; junction bases unmatched: 22. In DNA, the CDR3 is TGTGCTCTTGTAAGCCCCCTCCGAGTTACTGGGGGGTTAGCTTTGACAGCACAACTCTTCTTT. Protein sequence: CALVSPLRVTGGLALTAQLFF.

The sample holds a few counts of this clone. TCRdb lists the protein of a much larger clone for this DNA, which differs at residue 11, so this is likely a read error; the protein given here is translated from the DNA itself. This rearrangement joins TRDV1 to TRDJ1, with TRDD3 matching over 11 bases. Here the J gene came from matching the DNA to germline, since TCRdb omits it. The germline gives CDR1 TSWWSYY, CDR2 QGS. The CDR3 loop spans 23 amino acids. Losses at the gene ends were 1 base for V and 5 bases for J; bases not matched to a gene: 27. CDR3 DNA: TGTGCTCTTGGGGAACCTGGCTTCCTTTCAGACCTACTGGGGGATATAAAAACGGATAAACTCATCTTT. It specifies CALGEPGFLSDLLGDIKTDKLIF.

Note on this clone: The protein in TCRdb stems from a much larger clone and differs at residue 3 from this DNA's translation, likely a read error; here the protein is translated from the DNA. This chain uses TRDV1 with TRDJ1; a weak D match, TRDD3 (6 bases). No J gene is reported in TCRdb; it was inferred here by comparing the DNA with germline. Looked up from germline, CDR1 is TSWWSYY and CDR2 is QGS. The CDR3 totals 19 residues. The CDR3 DNA reads as TGTGCTCCTGGGGTCCCCACCGCTACGGAAGGGATAGGGAGGACTAAACTCATCTTT. It is translated as CAPGVPTATEGIGRTKLIF.

This clone showed up many times. A read error likely explains why the TCRdb protein, taken from a much larger clone, differs from this DNA's translation at residue 25; the protein shown is translated from the DNA. This chain links TRDV1 with TRDJ1; 8 bases fit TRDD3. This CDR3 comprises 26 residues. The germline gives CDR1 TSWWSYY, CDR2 QGS. The CDR3 loop reads CALGEPSPFSTFILLGAPAYTDKLTF. The CDR3 nucleotides are TGTGCTCTTGGGGAACCTTCACCCTTTTCTACGTTTATACTACTGGGGGCCCCGGCGTACACCGATAAACTCACCTTT.

In this sample, this clone turned up a few times. The protein in TCRdb stems from a much larger clone and differs at residue 3 from this DNA's translation, likely a read error; here the protein is translated from the DNA. The J gene is TRDJ1, the V gene TRDV1, with D perhaps matching TRDD3 (6 bases). Because TCRdb records no J gene, it was assigned here through a match of the DNA to germline. Germline V lookup: CDR1 TSWWSYY, CDR2 QGS. The CDR3 extends over 22 amino acids. The CDR3 spells CAFGEPRRRDTRTPFHTDKLIF. The CDR3 region has the DNA TGTGCTTTTGGGGAACCTCGGAGAAGAGATACGCGGACACCATTCCACACCGATAAACTCATCTTT.

This clone was observed a handful of times. A read error likely explains why the TCRdb protein, taken from a much larger clone, differs from this DNA's translation at residue 3; the protein shown is translated from the DNA. CDR3 residues: CAPGLLPDVLGDQPNTDKLIF. The CDR3 nucleotides read TGTGCTCCTGGGCTCCTTCCTGACGTACTGGGGGACCAACCTAACACCGATAAACTCATCTTT. The rearrangement joins TRDV1 to TRDJ1; 9 positions agree with TRDD3. CDR1 and CDR2 from the germline V gene are TSWWSYY and QGS. The CDR3 contains 21 residues.

This clone was detected only a few times. A far larger clone differs by one base, so this is likely a read error. Other DNA sequences from this sample encode an identical CDR3 as well. The V gene is TRDV3, the J gene TRDJ1; D is possibly TRDD3 (5 bases). Germline CDR1 reads TVYSNPD; CDR2 reads GDNSRS (reference sequence). Deletions cut 2 bases from V and 8 bases from J, with 36 bases between. This CDR3 contains 19 residues. The CDR3 is CAFGRGPFYAPVLASKLIF. The CDR3, as DNA: TGTGCCTTTGGCCGGGGCCCGTTCTACGCCCCCGTACTGGCCTCGAAACTCATCTTT.